Below are 3 T cell receptor beta chains sequenced from a single sample in a study of CD8+ T cells in alopecia areata. Reverse transcription of extracted RNA yielded cDNA, which provided the sequencing template. Measured with immunoSEQ multiplex PCR; TCRdb has only the in-frame clones, and not every one. The sample lists roughly 100,000 clones, roughly 50% occurring once. The sequenced sample was CD4+ T cells sorted from blood. These TCRs come from a human donor in good health.

This clone was seen a handful of times. V gene TRBV28 combines with J gene TRBJ1-1; TRBD1 matches at 7 bases. Germline V gene sequence: CDR1 MDHEN, CDR2 SYDVKM. V lost 7 bases and J lost 5; bases outside the gene matches: 10. The CDR3 spans 14 residues. The CDR3 loop is CASTGGGGKTEAFF. In DNA form, the CDR3 reads TGTGCCAGCACCGGAGGGGGCGGGAAAACTGAAGCTTTCTTT. The variable domain in full, completed from reference TRBV28 and TRBJ1-1, reads DVKVTQSSRYLVKRTGEKVFLECVQDMDHENMFWYRQDPGLGLRLIYFSYDVKMKEKGDIPEGYSVSREKKERFSLILESASTNQTSMYLCASTGGGGKTEAFFGQGTRLTVV.

In this sample, this clone turned up a few times. CDR3 sequence (DNA): TGTGCCAGCAGTTACCGGACTGTTGGGGGCTCCGAGCAGTACTTC. It specifies CASSYRTVGGSEQYF. V and J are TRBV27 and TRBJ2-7; perhaps TRBD1 as D (6 bases). The germline V gene has CDR1 MNHEY and CDR2 SMNVEV (reference sequence). The CDR3 consists of 15 residues. The V end lost 4 bases, the J end lost 6 bases, and 19 bases lay between the germline ends.

This sequence joins TRBV5-4 and TRBJ2-3; the match to TRBD2 covers 11 bases. This CDR3 contains 15 residues. J was trimmed by 5 bases and V by 2 bases; bases with no gene match: 4. The V gene's germline CDR1 is SGHNT and CDR2 YYREEE (reference sequence). The DNA for the CDR3 is TGTGCCAGCAGCTTCTCTCTAGCGGGGGGAGATACGCAGTATTTT. Amino acid sequence: CASSFSLAGGDTQYF.